What follows are 8 T cell receptor beta chains derived from one specimen sequenced in a study of blood T cells in healthy people across ages. Combining a sample-barcoded 5' primer with a J-beta primer mix, a second PCR ran for roughly 6 to 11 cycles. TCRdb analysed the 5' RACE reads with MiXCR anew, one entry per CDR3 protein. The sample lists about 1.8 million distinct CDR3 sequences, about 50% occurring once. The sequenced material came from blood. Receptors originate from a woman between 40 and 55 years old in good health.

The V gene is TRBV18, the J gene TRBJ2-1; no clear D. The V and J ends lost 2 bases and 6 bases respectively, with 11 bases between them. The CDR3 loop spans 14 amino acids. CDR1 and CDR2 (germline): KGHSH, LQKENI. CDR3 sequence (DNA): TGTGCCAGCTCACCAATCAATGGACCCAATGAGCAGTTCTTC. It codes for CASSPINGPNEQFF.

This clonotype was seen repeatedly, ten times or more. This chain links TRBV6-5 with TRBJ2-1; D not certain. Germline CDR1 reads MNHEY; CDR2 reads SVGAGI. The CDR3 is 14 amino acids. Trimming removed 0 bases at V and 5 bases at J, with 8 bases between. CDR3 nucleotide sequence: TGTGCCAGCAGTTACTCGAGCAGAAACAATGAGCAGTTCTTC. It specifies CASSYSSRNNEQFF.

Concerning this clonotype: An end of the junction differs from the germline gene, which may be a read error. This chain joins TRBV28 and TRBJ2-7, with 9 bases matching TRBD1. CDR1 is MDHEN and CDR2 is SYDVKM in the germline V gene. This CDR3 contains 15 residues. The CDR3 protein is CASKPTGTGYYERYF. In nucleotides, the CDR3 is TGTGCCAGCAAACCGACCGGGACAGGGTACTACGAGCGGTACTTC.

This clonotype has more than one count but fewer than ten. V gene TRBV7-2 combines with J gene TRBJ2-4; D call uncertain. Looked up from germline, CDR1 is SGHTA and CDR2 is FQGNSA. The V gene lost 1 base and the J gene lost 6 bases, with 7 bases spanning the gap. The CDR3 is 13 amino acids. CDR3 protein: CASSLGSRNIQYF. CDR3 coding DNA: TGTGCCAGCAGCTTAGGGTCGAGAAACATTCAGTACTTC.

This clonotype was observed a handful of times. The CDR3: CASSSHGGQETQYF. The CDR3, as DNA: TGTGCCAGCAGCTCTCACGGGGGGCAAGAGACCCAGTACTTC. The chain joins TRBV7-6 to TRBJ2-5, with 7 bases that match TRBD2. From germline, CDR1 is SGHVS and CDR2 FNYEAQ. V lost 4 bases and J lost 2; bases outside the gene matches: 4. The CDR3 loop spans 14 amino acids.

In its sample, this clonotype was seen a few times. The chain links TRBV4-1 to TRBJ2-7; 8 bases line up with TRBD2. V trimming: 0 bases; J trimming: 3 bases; junction bases outside the gene matches: 10. Germline CDR1 reads MGHRA; CDR2 reads YSYEKL. The length of the CDR3 is 17 residues. In nucleotides, the CDR3 is TGCGCCAGCAGCCAAGAAGGTGTAGCGGGGAGTAACTACGAGCAGTACTTC. It specifies CASSQEGVAGSNYEQYF.

J is TRBJ1-5 and V is TRBV12-3 or TRBV12-4, with no clear D. This CDR3 spans 14 amino acids. Trimming took off 1 base at V and 11 bases at J, with 15 bases between the two ends. The CDR3 nucleotides are TGTGCCAGCAGTTTAGTCGGGATGGGTACAGCCCAGCATTTT. Translated, it gives CASSLVGMGTAQHF.

The V call is TRBV5-6, the J call TRBJ2-7, with 7 bases aligning to TRBD1. The V and J ends lost 0 bases and 2 bases, in that order; junction bases with no gene match: 5. Germline CDR1 is SGHDT and CDR2 is YYEEEE. The CDR3 consists of 15 residues. For the CDR3, the DNA is TGTGCCAGCAGCTTGGTGACAGGGAGAGCCTACGAGCAGTACTTC. This translates into CASSLVTGRAYEQYF.